This T cell receptor beta chain was documented in a study of shared clonotypes between healthy human individuals. The overall study: The cohort had a couple of women and three men, ages 18 to 49.

Only Caucasian adults living in Nashville, Tennessee served as donors. Genomic DNA of unsorted samples came from about 100 million PBMCs. Assay used: immunoSEQ multiplex PCR; TCRdb lists only in-frame clones, some missing. The profile shows 450,000 or so clones, around 77% of them singletons. Material for sequencing was PBMCs. The TCR originated in a woman aged 40 to 55 in good health. Some clones in this sample may be carry-over from other donors' samples.

In DNA, the CDR3 is TGTGCCAGTAGTATAGTGGGGAGCGAAACTGAAGCTTTCTTT. Translated, it gives CASSIVGSETEAFF. V usage is TRBV19 and J usage is TRBJ1-1; D is unresolved. Germline CDR1 and CDR2: LNHDA and SQIVND (reference sequence). The CDR3 spans 14 residues. The germline V and J ends were trimmed by 1 base and 5 bases, with 11 bases remaining between them.